Listed below are T cell receptor beta chains from one sample, sequenced in a study of T cells and Merkel cell carcinoma outcomes. Sequencing used immunoSEQ multiplex PCR; TCRdb keeps in-frame clones, though not all of them. This table holds about 2,000 clones, more than 70% found once. Sample: tumor tissue from Merkel cell carcinoma. These receptors were obtained from a human donor with Merkel cell carcinoma. The CDR3 runs from the conserved cysteine through the conserved F or W. Size is stated for part of the rows, as once, few or many counts, or as a class when the clone is expanded.

J	V	size	CDR3
TRBJ1-1	TRBV11-3	NA	CASSHTTGTGGTEAFF
TRBJ1-5	TRBV23-1	NA	CASRPTGSGQPQHF
TRBJ1-4	TRBV14	once	CASSLLGAANEKLFF
TRBJ1-2	TRBV2	few	CASSDYTF
TRBJ1-3	TRBV5-1	NA	CASSLAVGGNIIYF
TRBJ2-2	TRBV9	NA	CASSSQGRFTGELFF
TRBJ2-3	TRBV6-1	once	CASRDRGGDTQYF
TRBJ1-5	TRBV5-1	NA	CASSLGPGQSNQPQHF
TRBJ2-6	TRBV19	NA	CASKKDNSGANVLTF
TRBJ2-6	TRBV27	NA	CASSLTSQRLISGANVLTF
TRBJ2-2	TRBV11-3	NA	CASSLQSGELFF
TRBJ2-1	TRBV6-5	NA	CASSPHSYNEQFF
TRBJ2-5	TRBV6-1	NA	CASSEALRFPQYF
TRBJ1-5	TRBV5-1	once	CASSEDFPNQPQHF
TRBJ1-2	TRBV2	NA	CASSSTGQNYGYTF
TRBJ2-5	TRBV23-1	once	CASRTGGGKTQYF
TRBJ1-3	TRBV5-8	NA	CASSLEYSGNTIYF
TRBJ1-1	TRBV27	NA	CASRLDRGRDTEAFF
TRBJ1-3	TRBV6-6	once	CASIDRELSENTIYF
TRBJ1-1	TRBV7-9	NA	CASSFEHINTEAFF
TRBJ2-3	TRBV11-2	NA	CASSPGVQVTDTQYF
TRBJ2-1	TRBV5-6	NA	CASSSGLNGGFSYNEQFF
TRBJ2-2	TRBV18	NA	CASSTTRDLNTGELFF
TRBJ1-4	TRBV13	NA	CASSSHDEKLFF
TRBJ2-2	TRBV11-2	NA	CASSSWPLQGANTGELFF
TRBJ2-4	TRBV4-2	NA	CASSQAGTSGWNIQYF
TRBJ2-7	TRBV4-1	NA	CASSQEGRAQGEQYF
TRBJ2-3	TRBV23-1	NA	CASSLEGLLLSTDTQYF
TRBJ1-2	TRBV5-1	NA	CASSKGGDRGDGYTF
TRBJ1-2	TRBV29-1	NA	CSVNEEGSLANYGYTF
TRBJ1-2	TRBV7-8	once	CASSTGSNYGYTF
TRBJ2-5	TRBV10-2	NA	CASMGSGGETQYF
TRBJ2-1	TRBV19	NA	CATSSGRTRYNEQFF
TRBJ2-7	TRBV6-1	NA	CASRRLAYEQYF
TRBJ2-3	TRBV6-5	NA	CASSPGQRLTDTQYF
TRBJ1-2	TRBV5-6	few	CASSGQLYGYTF
TRBJ2-1	TRBV6-1	NA	CASSVGTSGFNEQFF
TRBJ1-1	TRBV29-1	NA	CSVAQVGPEAFF
TRBJ2-1	TRBV7-3	NA	CASSLTKVSYNEQFF
TRBJ2-3	TRBV5-1	NA	CASSLALAGGTDTQYF
TRBJ1-1	TRBV7-3	NA	CVSSSGQLNTEAFF
TRBJ2-1	TRBV7-8	NA	CASSFSQLYNEQFF
TRBJ2-7	TRBV27	NA	CASSLLGGRQYF
TRBJ1-4	TRBV6-5	NA	CASSQANRGEKLFF
TRBJ1-2	TRBV29-1	NA	CSVKDRGMTGTNYGYTF
TRBJ1-1	TRBV13	NA	CASSLTSTEAFF
TRBJ2-7	TRBV2	NA	CASSEEAVQFYEQYF
TRBJ2-1	TRBV11-3	NA	CASSPRAGGYNEQFF
TRBJ1-1	TRBV2	NA	CASSEQLQEIEGAFF
TRBJ2-5	TRBV7-2	NA	CASSLTSGSQETQYF
TRBJ1-4	TRBV7-2	NA	CASSHRAGYEKLFF
TRBJ2-1	TRBV6-1	NA	CASAAAAGGHNEQFF
TRBJ1-1	TRBV2	NA	CASSEGGVDTEAFF
TRBJ2-3	TRBV27	few	CASSLRARDTQYF
TRBJ2-7	TRBV27	NA	CASGRASSYEQYF
TRBJ1-1	TRBV2	NA	CASGTGVTEAFF